This T cell receptor (beta chain) comes out of a study of blood T cell repertoires in COVID-19. Original methodology: Reference gene primer amplification yielded estimated nucleated cell counts. Using immunoSEQ multiplex PCR, the repertoire was profiled, and TCRdb retains in-frame clones only, with some absent. V and J calls and clone size are given by that table; D and trimming were obtained from the DNA. The sample comprises 150,000 or so clones, approximately 79% of which are singletons, and roughly 7% rests with the top ten. Trimming removed 1 base at V and 7 bases at J, with 8 bases between. This CDR3 region has 13 residues. Germline CDR1 MNHEY, CDR2 SVGAGI.

The sequencing sample was made of peripheral blood. J is TRBJ2-1 and V is TRBV6-5; no clear D. This clonotype originated in a woman between 40 and 50 years old with COVID-19, enrolled during active disease. CDR3 nucleotide sequence: TGTGCCAGCAGTTACTGGCGGTCGAATGAGCAGTTCTTC. Its protein is CASSYWRSNEQFF.